A selection of T cell receptor beta chains follows, all from one sample in a study of cytomegalovirus exposure and HLA in healthy donors. TCRdb keeps only in-frame clones here, not all; method: immunoSEQ multiplex PCR. Of over 200,000 clones listed, 70% to 85% are singletons. Sequenced material: PBMCs. The receptors originated from a male donor in good health and CMV-seronegative. CDR3s leave out the opening cysteine and the closing phenylalanine or tryptophan. Clone size is shown for a subset of rows, as once, few, many or a class of expanded clone.

len	j_gene	abundance	v_gene	CDR3aa
12	TRBJ2-5	-	TRBV18	ASSPYPPRETQY
16	TRBJ2-3	-	TRBV28	ASSLYLGTSGRTDTQY
12	TRBJ1-1	-	TRBV6-5	ASSPGTLRTEAF
11	TRBJ2-1	once	TRBV5-4	ASSFSGRGEQF
13	TRBJ1-2	-	TRBV28	ASTSGGQGVYGYT
12	TRBJ1-2	-	TRBV28	ASSSAQGNYGYT
17	TRBJ2-2	-	TRBV9	ASSVVATRLAGVTGELF
13	TRBJ2-1	-	TRBV5-1	ASSLDGVSYNEQF
15	TRBJ1-1	few	TRBV14	ASSQGRMYSLNTEAF
10	TRBJ1-1	once	TRBV28	ASRTTGDGTF
13	TRBJ2-4	-	TRBV6-6	ATSTSALAKNIQY
11	TRBJ1-5	few	TRBV7-6	ASSLVGGGPQH
13	TRBJ1-1	medium-sized	TRBV28	ASSWGGGGGTEAF
13	TRBJ1-5	-	TRBV15	ATSQDRVSGQPQH
13	TRBJ1-1	few	TRBV19	AAGRWGPMNTEAF
16	TRBJ2-1	few	TRBV7-3	ASSLIGPTSGRNNEQF
13	TRBJ2-5	-	TRBV9	ASSVAGTIQETQY
14	TRBJ2-7	-	TRBV5-6	ASSTILAGDRYEQY
10	TRBJ1-1	-	TRBV6-5	ASTSGYQEAF
12	TRBJ1-1	-	TRBV5-6	ASSLFAEHTEAF
12	TRBJ2-1	-	TRBV5-1	ASSLGGTANEQF
15	TRBJ2-1	few	TRBV11-3	ASSPGQGMVSNNEQF
12	TRBJ2-7	-	TRBV7-7	ASSPGTESYEQY
12	TRBJ2-3	-	TRBV5-5	ASSPDSTSDTQY
14	TRBJ2-2	-	TRBV4-1	ASSQGPSGAGGELF
12	TRBJ2-2	few	TRBV19	ASSTRQGGGELF
11	TRBJ1-1	few	TRBV6-5	ASSPGVNTEAF
15	TRBJ1-4	-	TRBV7-9	ASSFDISQARNEKLF
13	TRBJ1-5	-	TRBV10-2	ASSGTGLVGEPQH
11	TRBJ2-2	-	TRBV25-1	ASTGQYTGELF